The source of this T cell receptor beta chain is a study of blood T cell repertoires in COVID-19. Study at large: Researchers got acute and convalescent COVID-19 samples from the United States, Italy and Spain. The cDNA or gDNA used as material had been derived from T cells, B-cell-depleted T cells, or PBMCs.

The CDR3 is made up of 13 amino acids. After removal of 2 bases from V and 9 bases from J, the junction contained 6 bases not matched to a gene. Germline CDR1 is GTSNPN and CDR2 is SVGIG (reference sequence). Original processing notes: Amplification of reference gene primers provided the estimated nucleated cell counts. The table came from immunoSEQ multiplex PCR; TCRdb's copy has only in-frame clones and leaves some out. V, J and clone size derive from that table, while D and trimming were established from the DNA sequence. The sample holds about 76,000 clones; 80% to 90% are singletons and the top ten take more than 15%.

The material sequenced was peripheral blood. This clonotype was sampled from a woman in her sixties or seventies with acute or convalescent COVID-19. The chain uses TRBV30 and TRBJ1-4, with TRBD1 matching 7 bases. CDR3 in DNA: TGTGCCTGGAGTCGAGAGGGGGCTCAAAAACTGTTTTTT. Residues: CAWSREGAQKLFF.